The clone carrying this T cell receptor beta chain was seen a few times. This entry comes from a study of blood T cell repertoires in COVID-19. Study information: T cells, B-cell-depleted T cells, or PBMCs provided the cDNA or gDNA that served as material.

As handled by the study authors: It was from reference gene primer amplification that nucleated cell counts were estimated. TCRdb's table, derived via immunoSEQ multiplex PCR, lists solely in-frame clones and lacks some. The DNA gave D and trimming, while V, J and clone size come from that table. The sample has 120,000 or so clones, 82% seen once. The receptor was isolated from a woman aged 55-70 years with acute or convalescent COVID-19. Sequencing used peripheral blood.

The CDR3 nucleotides read TGTGCCAGCAGCGGCGGGACAGGGGGCTACGAGCAGTACTTC. The encoded protein is CASSGGTGGYEQYF. The J gene is TRBJ2-7, the V gene TRBV7-9, with TRBD1 matching 11 bases. Germline CDR1 reads SEHNR; CDR2 reads FQNEAQ (reference sequence). The CDR3 sequence is 14 residues long. After removal of 5 bases from V and 3 bases from J, the junction contained 3 bases not matched to a gene.